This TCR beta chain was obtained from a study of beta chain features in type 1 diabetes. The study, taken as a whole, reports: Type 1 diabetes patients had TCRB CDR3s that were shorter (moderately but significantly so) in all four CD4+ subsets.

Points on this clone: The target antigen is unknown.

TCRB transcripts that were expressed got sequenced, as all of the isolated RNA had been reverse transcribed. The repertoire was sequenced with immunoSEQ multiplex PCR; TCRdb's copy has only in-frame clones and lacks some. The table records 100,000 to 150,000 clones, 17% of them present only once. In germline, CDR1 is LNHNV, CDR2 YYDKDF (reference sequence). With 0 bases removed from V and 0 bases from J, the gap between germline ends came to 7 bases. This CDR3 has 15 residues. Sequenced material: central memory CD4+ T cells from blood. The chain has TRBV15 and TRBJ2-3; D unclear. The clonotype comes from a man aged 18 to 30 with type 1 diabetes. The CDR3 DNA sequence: TGTGCCACCAGCAGAGATCTAGGGAGCACAGATACGCAGTATTTT. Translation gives CATSRDLGSTDTQYF.